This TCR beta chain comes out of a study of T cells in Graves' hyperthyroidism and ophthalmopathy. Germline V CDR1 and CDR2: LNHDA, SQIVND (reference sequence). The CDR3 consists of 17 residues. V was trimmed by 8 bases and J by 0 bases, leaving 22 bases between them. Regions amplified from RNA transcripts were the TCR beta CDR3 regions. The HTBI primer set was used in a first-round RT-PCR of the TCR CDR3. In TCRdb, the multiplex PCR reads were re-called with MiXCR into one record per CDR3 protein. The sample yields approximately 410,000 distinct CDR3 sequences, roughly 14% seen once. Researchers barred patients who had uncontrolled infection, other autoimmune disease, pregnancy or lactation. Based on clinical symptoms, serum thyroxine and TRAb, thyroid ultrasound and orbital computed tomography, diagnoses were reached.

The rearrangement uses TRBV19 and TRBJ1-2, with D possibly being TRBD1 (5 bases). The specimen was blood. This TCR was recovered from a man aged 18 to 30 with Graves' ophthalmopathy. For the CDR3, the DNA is TGTGCCAGTGCAAACTCCGGGACGCTGGCTCCTAACTATGGCTACACCTTC. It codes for CASANSGTLAPNYGYTF.